One and the same sample provided the 17 T cell receptor beta chains below, sequenced in a study of cytomegalovirus exposure and HLA in healthy donors. Generated by immunoSEQ multiplex PCR, the TCRdb table keeps only in-frame clones and is missing some. The sample records fewer than 85,000 clones, 94% being singletons. Material: PBMCs. All receptors come from a young woman in good health and CMV-seronegative.

The chain has TRBV5-1 and TRBJ1-6; D gene uncertain. CDR1 SGHRS and CDR2 YFSETQ come from the germline V gene. This CDR3 contains 14 residues. Trimming shortened V by 0 bases and J by 11 bases, and 12 bases separated the two germline ends. The CDR3 bases are TGCGCCAGCAGCTTGGGGCAAGGTAGCGCACCCCTCCACTTT. Translated, it gives CASSLGQGSAPLHF.

The rearrangement joins TRBV30 to TRBJ2-2; no clear D gene. CDR3 length: 13 amino acids. V shed 0 bases and J shed 3 bases, with 5 bases lying between them. Germline CDR1 and CDR2: GTSNPN and SVGIG (reference sequence). CDR3 region: CAWSVEHTGELFF. CDR3 nucleotide sequence: TGTGCCTGGAGTGTAGAGCACACCGGGGAGCTGTTTTTT. The whole variable domain, remainder taken from reference TRBV30 and TRBJ2-2, is SQTIHQWPATLVQPVGSPLSLECTVEGTSNPNLYWYRQAAGRGLQLLFYSVGIGQISSEVPQNLSASRPQDRQFILSSKKLLLSDSGFYLCAWSVEHTGELFFGEGSRLTVL.

This rearrangement joins TRBV14 to TRBJ2-7, with 7 bases lining up with TRBD1. CDR1 is SGHDN, CDR2 FVKESK, per germline. This CDR3 comprises 16 residues. V was pared by 5 bases and J by 5 bases, with 15 bases of the junction left unmatched. This chain's CDR3 is CASSSPLDLQGNEQYF. CDR3 in DNA: TGTGCCAGCAGCTCCCCATTAGACTTACAGGGGAACGAGCAGTACTTC.

The chain carries TRBV5-5 and TRBJ1-3, with D maybe TRBD1 (5 bases). The germline V gene encodes CDR1 SGHKS and CDR2 YYEKEE (reference sequence). Between the trimmed V and J ends, which lost 5 bases and 0 bases, there was a span of 18 bases. This CDR3 comprises 17 residues. The CDR3 loop reads CASSSAPGTHSGNTIYF. CDR3 coding DNA: TGTGCCAGCAGTTCGGCCCCCGGGACTCACTCTGGAAACACCATATATTTT.

The chain is built from TRBV9 and TRBJ1-2; weak D call: TRBD1 (5 bases). CDR3 length: 14 amino acids. Trimming pared 0 bases from V and 3 bases from J, leaving 9 bases between. Germline V gene sequence: CDR1 SGDLS, CDR2 YYNGEE. The CDR3 DNA reads as TGTGCCAGCAGCGTAGACCGGGGGGACTATGGCTACACCTTC. Translated, it gives CASSVDRGDYGYTF.

The V call is TRBV6-4, the J call TRBJ2-1; no definite D call. CDR3 length: 13 amino acids. In germline, CDR1 is MRHNA, CDR2 SNTAGT. V lost 4 bases, J lost 0 bases, and 4 bases lay in between. As DNA, the CDR3 is TGTGCCAGCAGTGCTAGCTCCTACAATGAGCAGTTCTTC. Its protein is CASSASSYNEQFF.

This clone was counted once. This rearrangement joins TRBV9 to TRBJ1-1; 7 positions agree with TRBD1. The CDR3 is 13 residues long. CDR1 and CDR2 from the germline V gene are SGDLS and YYNGEE. The junction had 1 base not matched to a gene; V was cut back by 0 bases and J by 5 bases. Here the CDR3 reads CASSVGDRTEAFF. The CDR3 DNA follows: TGTGCCAGCAGCGTAGGGGACAGAACTGAAGCTTTCTTT.

The chain has TRBV28 and TRBJ2-3, with 9 bases matching TRBD1. The CDR3 sequence is 14 residues long. V lost 4 bases, J lost 4 bases, and 3 bases stayed unmatched. CDR1 and CDR2 (germline): MDHEN, SYDVKM. The CDR3 nucleotides are TGTGCCAGCAGTTCCAGGACAGGGGCAGATACGCAGTATTTT. It translates to CASSSRTGADTQYF.

The gene calls are TRBV12-5 and TRBJ1-5, with unresolved D. The ends were cut back, 5 bases at V and 3 bases at J, with 11 bases in the middle. Germline CDR1 is LGHNT and CDR2 is FRNRAP. CDR3 length: 14 amino acids. CDR3 sequence reads: CASGLGGPNQPQHF. As DNA, the CDR3 is TGTGCTAGTGGTCTGGGAGGTCCCAATCAGCCCCAGCATTTT.

This clone turned up a few times. V gene TRBV28 combines with J gene TRBJ2-3; 8 bases map to TRBD2. Germline V gene lookup returns CDR1 MDHEN and CDR2 SYDVKM. The CDR3 loop spans 18 amino acids. Trimming took 4 bases from V and 6 from J; bases not matched to a gene: 18. CDR3 sequence (DNA): TGTGCCAGCAGTTGGGGACGATCTAGCGGGCAAGGGATGGATACGCAGTATTTT. Amino acid sequence: CASSWGRSSGQGMDTQYF.

The chain couples TRBV4-1 to TRBJ2-3; 8 positions agree with TRBD2. CDR3 length: 16 residues. V lost 8 bases to trimming and J lost 0 bases; unmatched junction nucleotides: 10. Germline-derived CDR1 and CDR2 are MGHRA and YSYEKL. CDR3 amino acids: CASRGSAGGSTDTQYF. Here the CDR3 DNA reads TGCGCCAGCCGGGGTTCGGCGGGGGGTAGCACAGATACGCAGTATTTT.

J is TRBJ1-4 and V is TRBV10-3, with D possibly TRBD1 on 5 matching bases. This CDR3 is 16 amino acids long. The germline V gene encodes CDR1 ENHRY and CDR2 SYGVKD. V lost 0 bases and J 5 bases, leaving 13 bases between the germline ends. The CDR3 nucleotides are TGTGCCATCAGTGAGTCCCCGGTGGGGGGGAATGAAAAACTGTTTTTT. Its protein is CAISESPVGGNEKLFF.

The rearrangement uses TRBV7-2 and TRBJ2-1; 7 bases agree with TRBD1. The length of the CDR3 is 14 residues. Germline CDR1 is SGHTA and CDR2 is FQGNSA. J was trimmed by 10 bases and V by 4 bases; bases with no gene match: 10. Here the CDR3 DNA reads TGTGCCAGCAGCTCGTCCCCCGGGACAGCAGAGCAGTTCTTC. As protein: CASSSSPGTAEQFF.

This rearrangement joins TRBV21-1 to TRBJ2-7; the D call in the table, TRBD1, was not verified against the DNA. TRBV21-1 is described as a pseudogene. The CDR3 has 17 amino acids. CDR3 coding DNA: TGTGCCAGCAGCACCGCCAGGACCGGGACAGGGGCCTACGAGCAGTACTTC. The encoded protein is CASSTARTGTGAYEQYF.

The chain recombines TRBV10-3 with TRBJ1-5; the D is unclear. The CDR3 totals 14 residues. Between the trimmed V and J ends, which lost 3 bases and 1 base, there was a span of 7 bases. Looked up from germline, CDR1 is ENHRY and CDR2 is SYGVKD. In DNA form, the CDR3 reads TGTGCCATCAGTGATGGGCAAAGCAATCAGCCCCAGCATTTT. It yields the protein CAISDGQSNQPQHF.

The V gene is TRBV27, the J gene TRBJ1-4, with D perhaps TRBD1 (5 bases). The CDR3 spans 16 residues. Looked up from germline, CDR1 is MNHEY and CDR2 is SMNVEV (reference sequence). Trimming took 0 bases from V and 5 from J, leaving 13 bases between them. CDR3 coding DNA: TGTGCCAGCAGTTTATCGGAGCGGGACTTGAATGAAAAACTGTTTTTT. The encoded protein is CASSLSERDLNEKLFF.

This chain links TRBV5-1 with TRBJ2-6; tentatively, D is TRBD1 (5 bases). CDR1 and CDR2 (germline): SGHRS, YFSETQ. V shed 0 bases and J shed 2 bases, with 9 bases lying between them. The CDR3 loop spans 16 amino acids. CDR3 sequence: CASSLAAGTGANVLTF. In nucleotides, the CDR3 is TGCGCCAGCAGCTTGGCCGCAGGGACTGGGGCCAACGTCCTGACTTTC.